This T cell receptor (beta chain) was identified in a study of CD8 T cells in ankylosing spondylitis. TCRdb redid the calling of the 5' RACE reads with MiXCR, one entry per CDR3 protein. The sample yields 450,000 to 550,000 distinct CDR3 sequences, about 5.7% seen once. Germline V gene data show CDR1 as SGHTA and CDR2 as FQGNSA. Trimming took 3 bases from V and 6 from J; bases not matched to a gene: 3. The CDR3 is made up of 14 amino acids. General observations from the study: Researchers reportedly found disease-linked clones significantly enriched in matched ankylosing spondylitis synovial fluid. Several of the motif variants were reported before in synovial fluid and blood from reactive arthritis. Blood of patients with ankylosing spondylitis appeared to be characterized by a TCR beta motif of eight or nine highly homologous variants.

This clonotype was observed at least ten times. Its matching antigen is unknown. The chain couples TRBV7-2 to TRBJ1-5, with 9 bases aligning to TRBD1. This clonotype was obtained from a male donor with ankylosing spondylitis. The sample comprised blood, either unsorted or a sorted T cell fraction (not recorded which). The CDR3 coding sequence is TGTGCCAGCAGCTTTGACAGGGGGGTTCAGCCCCAGCATTTT. This sequence encodes CASSFDRGVQPQHF.